Listed below are T cell receptor beta chains from one sample, sequenced in a study of T cell responses to AZD1222 COVID-19 vaccine. This table comes from immunoSEQ multiplex PCR, and its TCRdb copy is limited to in-frame clones, with some not included. Among 140,000 or so clones listed, 86% were seen once. This specimen was peripheral blood, taken 28 days after the second AZD1222 dose. Receptors originate from an adult who received the AZD1222 COVID-19 vaccine. CDR3s include the opening cysteine and the closing phenylalanine or tryptophan. The D gene is left open where the match is weak. The size entry is marked missing in some rows and otherwise reads once, few, many or a size class.

>TRBJ2-7|NA|TRBV23-1|NA
TGCGCCAGCAGTCAATCGACTCTTGGACAGCCCAGCTGTCCTACCCCACCGGACTACGAGCAGTACTTC
CASSQSTLGQPSCPTPPDYEQYF
>TRBJ2-5|few|TRBV18|NA
TGTGCCAGCTCACCGGGCGAGACCCAGTACTTC
CASSPGETQYF
>TRBJ1-5|NA|TRBV27|NA
TGTGCCAGCAGTCAAAACGGGCTTCAGCCCCAGCATTTT
CASSQNGLQPQHF
>TRBJ1-4|NA|TRBV29-1|NA
TGCAGCGCGATTACAACTAATGAAAAACTGTTTTTT
CSAITTNEKLFF
>TRBJ2-3|NA|TRBV9|NA
TGTGCCAGCAGCGCCCACCCATCGGGGCAGGGAGATACGCAGTATTTT
CASSAHPSGQGDTQYF
>TRBJ1-2|NA|TRBV30|NA
TGTGCCTGGGCCCCGGGACTGGGTGGCAATGGCTACACCTTC
CAWAPGLGGNGYTF
>TRBJ2-5|once|TRBV3-1/TRBV3-2|NA
TGTGCCAGCAGCCAAGATGGTCTACAGGGGACCCAGTACTTC
CASSQDGLQGTQYF
>TRBJ2-7|NA|TRBV10-3|NA
TGTGCCATCGCCCCCTTAGCAGATTACGAGCAGTACTTC
CAIAPLADYEQYF
>TRBJ2-5|NA|TRBV5-5|NA
TGTGCCAGCAGCTTGATTAGTGGGGGTGGGCAAGAGACCCAGTACTTC
CASSLISGGGQETQYF
>TRBJ2-2|NA|TRBV19|NA
TGTGCCAGTAGTATCGGGTCCGGGGAGCTGTTTTTT
CASSIGSGELFF
>TRBJ2-3|NA|TRBV18|NA
TGTGCCAGCTCACTGACTAGGAGTAGAACAGATACGCAGTATTTT
CASSLTRSRTDTQYF
>TRBJ2-3|NA|TRBV3-1/TRBV3-2|NA
TGTGCCAGCAGCCACCCGGACGGCACAGATACGCAGTATTTT
CASSHPDGTDTQYF
>TRBJ1-5|NA|TRBV19|TRBD1
TGTGCCAGTACGGACAGGGGTTACGATCAGCCCCAGCATTTT
CASTDRGYDQPQHF
>TRBJ1-4|NA|TRBV5-1|TRBD1
TGCGCCAGCAGCTTGGTTCCAGGGGGGAGTGCAACTAATGAAAAACTGTTTTTT
CASSLVPGGSATNEKLFF
>TRBJ1-6|NA|TRBV2|NA
TGTGCCAGCAGTGAGGACAGATATAATTCACCCCTCCACTTT
CASSEDRYNSPLHF
>TRBJ1-3|NA|TRBV4-1|NA
TGCGCCAGCAGCCAAGTAGTGTGGGGCACTGGAAACACCATATATTTT
CASSQVVWGTGNTIYF
>TRBJ1-1|NA|TRBV4-2|NA
TGTGCCAGCAGCCAAAGCACTGAAGCTTTCTTT
CASSQSTEAFF
>TRBJ2-1|once|TRBV24-1|NA
TGTGCCACCAGTGATCCAAACGAGCCCGGTAAGGACAATGAGCAGTTCTTC
CATSDPNEPGKDNEQFF
>TRBJ2-2|NA|TRBV28|TRBD2
TGTGCCAGCAGCCCTTGGGGGGGGGTCACCGGGGAGCTGTTTTTT
CASSPWGGVTGELFF
>TRBJ1-4|NA|TRBV6-1|TRBD1
TGTGCCAGCAGTGAATTAGGGGGCGGTGAAAAACTGTTTTTT
CASSELGGGEKLFF
>TRBJ1-5|once|TRBV2|NA
TGTGCCAGCAGTGAATCCCGGCTCGGCGGTAGCAATCAGCCCCAGCATTTT
CASSESRLGGSNQPQHF
>TRBJ2-7|NA|TRBV9|NA
TGTGCCAGCAGCGGGGGCCCAGGGTTGGGCGACGAGCAGTACTTC
CASSGGPGLGDEQYF
>TRBJ1-5|few|TRBV30|NA
TGTGCCTGGAGTGTACTGGGGGGCGCCTATCAGCCCCAGCATTTT
CAWSVLGGAYQPQHF
>TRBJ2-2|NA|TRBV5-1|NA
TGCGCCAGCAGTGCCGTAATAGCGGCGAACACCGGGGAGCTGTTTTTT
CASSAVIAANTGELFF
>TRBJ1-2|few|TRBV12-3/TRBV12-4|NA
TGTGCCAGCAGTTTAGCGCGAGGGTATGGCTACACCTTC
CASSLARGYGYTF
>TRBJ2-7|NA|TRBV2|NA
TGTGCCAGCAGTGATGTAGTCGTGCAGGTTGAGGACGAGCAGTACTTC
CASSDVVVQVEDEQYF
>TRBJ2-7|NA|TRBV6-5|NA
TGTGCCAGCAGTTACGGGCAGAACGCCTACGAGCAGTACTTC
CASSYGQNAYEQYF
>TRBJ1-6|NA|TRBV10-3|TRBD1
TGTGCCATCAGTGAGGTAACGGGACAGCATAATTCACCCCTCCACTTT
CAISEVTGQHNSPLHF
>TRBJ2-5|NA|TRBV5-1|NA
TGCGCCAGCAGCTTGGCCGGGGGTTTGGGGACCCAGTACTTC
CASSLAGGLGTQYF
>TRBJ2-3|few|TRBV4-1|NA
TGCGCCAGCAGCCAAATTGGCACAGATACGCAGTATTTT
CASSQIGTDTQYF
>TRBJ1-2|NA|TRBV6-1|NA
TGTGCCAGCAGTGAGACAAGCGGTACTGGCTACACCTTC
CASSETSGTGYTF
>TRBJ1-2|NA|TRBV29-1|NA
TGCAGCGTCGACGTTTCCGGGGCCGGAGATGGCTACACCTTC
CSVDVSGAGDGYTF
>TRBJ2-2|NA|TRBV11-3|NA
TGTGCCAGCAGCTTAGCTGGGCCCGGGGAGCTGTTTTTT
CASSLAGPGELFF
>TRBJ1-2|NA|TRBV6-6|NA
TGTGCCAGCAGTAACCAGTATAACTATGGCTACACCTTC
CASSNQYNYGYTF
>TRBJ2-1|NA|TRBV3-1/TRBV3-2|TRBD2
TGTGCCAGCAGGAAGGTTGGGACTAGCCTGGTGGGTGAGCAGTTCTTC
CASRKVGTSLVGEQFF